Presented here are 10 T cell receptor beta chains from one specimen sequenced in a study of monozygotic twins with inflammatory bowel disease. TCRdb re-called the 5' RACE reads and gives one entry per CDR3 protein, without DNA. With fewer than 550,000 distinct CDR3 sequences in the sample, the ten largest clones hold 2% to 2.5%. The sample taken for sequencing was blood. The receptors derive from a human donor with ulcerative colitis or Crohn's disease, or a healthy co-twin of an affected twin (not recorded which).

The chain is built from TRBV9 and TRBJ2-4. This CDR3 contains 13 residues. Germline assignment: CDR1 SGDLS and CDR2 YYNGEE. The CDR3 is CASSEGPKNIQYF. The whole variable domain, remainder taken from reference TRBV9 and TRBJ2-4, is DSGVTQTPKHLITATGQRVTLRCSPRSGDLSVYWYQQSLDQGLQFLIQYYNGEERAKGNILERFSAQQFPDLHSELNLSSLELGDSALYFCASSEGPKNIQYFGAGTRLSVL.

The V and J genes are TRBV7-2 and TRBJ2-1. CDR3 size: 15 residues. CDR1 is SGHTA, CDR2 FQGNSA, per germline. The CDR3 loop reads CASSLTASSYNEQFF.

The chain is built from TRBV28 and TRBJ1-5; TCRdb indicates TRBD1, and absent DNA this call remains unverified. The CDR3 spans 16 residues. The germline CDR1 and CDR2 sequences are MDHEN and SYDVKM. CDR3 sequence reads: CASSYPGGFSNQPQHF.

The J gene is TRBJ2-5, the V gene TRBV5-1; lacking DNA, the TRBD1 call made by TCRdb goes unchecked. Germline V gives CDR1 SGHRS, CDR2 YFSETQ. CDR3 length: 16 amino acids. CDR3 protein: CASSLGGQQYQETQYF.

The chain carries TRBV20-1 and TRBJ2-3; the TRBD2 assignment by TCRdb is unverifiable without DNA. Looked up from germline, CDR1 is DFQATT and CDR2 is SNEGSKA (reference sequence). The CDR3 length is 16 residues. CDR3: CSARAWTSGSTDTQYF.

The rearrangement links TRBV30 to TRBJ1-1; TCRdb indicates TRBD1, and absent DNA this call remains unverified. The germline gives CDR1 GTSNPN, CDR2 SVGIG (reference sequence). This CDR3 comprises 13 residues. The CDR3 reads CAGEAPVHTEAFF.

The rearrangement links TRBV20-1 to TRBJ1-4; TCRdb gives TRBD1 as the D gene, but with no DNA this cannot be confirmed. The CDR3 loop spans 14 amino acids. Germline V CDR1 and CDR2: DFQATT, SNEGSKA (reference sequence). The CDR3 protein is CSARDLDRVEKLFF.

The rearrangement links TRBV29-1 to TRBJ2-3; TCRdb returns TRBD1, unconfirmable since there is no DNA. The CDR3 is made up of 21 amino acids. Germline V gene sequence: CDR1 SQVTM, CDR2 ANQGSEA. The CDR3 is CSARLRKRQGAAVSSTDTQYF.

The chain has TRBV29-1 and TRBJ2-1; the D call of TRBD1 rests on TCRdb alone, since no DNA is present to check it. The CDR3 is made up of 11 amino acids. Germline V gene sequence: CDR1 SQVTM, CDR2 ANQGSEA. Here the CDR3 reads CSVSGDNEQFF.

This sequence joins TRBV12-3 or TRBV12-4 and TRBJ2-1; the TCRdb call, TRBD2, lacks DNA for checking. This CDR3 has 16 residues. This CDR3 is CASSPVGLAGGNEQFF.